Sequencing of this T cell receptor (beta chain) was carried out in a study of human CD8 memory T cell subsets. Libraries targeted TCR beta using 5' RACE with UMIs. For each CDR3 protein, TCRdb gives one entry from its re-call of the 5' RACE reads, without DNA. The table lists about 17,000 distinct CDR3 sequences. There are 15 residues in the CDR3. CDR1 is SGHNT and CDR2 is YYREEE in the germline V gene (reference sequence). Study observations and caveats: Similar levels of high diversity, measured as normalized Shannon-Wiener diversity, were found in stem-like memory and precursor exhausted T cells, which was not the case for effector memory cells. Estimation with Chao1 suggested higher diversity among stem-like memory T cells relative to precursor exhausted T cells.

This clonotype shows up as medium-sized (0.01 to 0.1%) by frequency. Its cognate antigen is unknown. What was sequenced was CD8+ T cells from PBMCs. This clonotype originated in a human donor in good health. V gene TRBV5-4 combines with J gene TRBJ2-7; TCRdb's D gene call, TRBD2, goes unchecked for lack of DNA. CDR3 protein: CASSFGPDLSYEQYF. The variable domain in full, completed from reference TRBV5-4 and TRBJ2-7, reads ETGVTQSPTHLIKTRGQQVTLRCSSQSGHNTVSWYQQALGQGPQFIFQYYREEENGRGNFPPRFSGLQFPNYSSELNVNALELDDSALYLCASSFGPDLSYEQYFGPGTRLTVT.